This T cell receptor (beta chain) was found in a study of blood T cell repertoires in COVID-19. The method was immunoSEQ multiplex PCR; TCRdb's version includes in-frame clones alone and lacks a portion of them. The table has around 250,000 clones, about 87% seen once; the top ten hold roughly 8.6%. The CDR3 contains 16 residues. The germline gives CDR1 LNHDA, CDR2 SQIVND (reference sequence). Trimming took 3 bases from V and 2 from J, leaving 14 bases between them. The chain is built from TRBV19 and TRBJ2-1; D gene unclear. The sequencing sample was made of peripheral blood. The TCR comes from a human donor in a cohort sampled during active COVID-19. The CDR3 DNA reads as TGTGCCAGTAGTATTCCCGACACAATCACCTACAATGAGCAGTTCTTC. Translating it yields CASSIPDTITYNEQFF.